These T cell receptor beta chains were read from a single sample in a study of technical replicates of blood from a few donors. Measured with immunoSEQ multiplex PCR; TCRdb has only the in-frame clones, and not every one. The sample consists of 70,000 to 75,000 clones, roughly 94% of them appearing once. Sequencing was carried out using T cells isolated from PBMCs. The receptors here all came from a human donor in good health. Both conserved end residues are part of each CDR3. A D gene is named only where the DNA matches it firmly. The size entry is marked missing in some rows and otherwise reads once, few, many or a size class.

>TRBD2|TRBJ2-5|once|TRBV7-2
TGTGCCAGCAGCCTCGAGCGGGGGAGACGGGAGACCCAGTACTTC
CASSLERGRRETQYF
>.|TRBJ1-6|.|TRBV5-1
TGCGCCAGCAGCTTCGACAGTTGGTCACCCCTCCACTTT
CASSFDSWSPLHF
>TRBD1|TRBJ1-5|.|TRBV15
TGTGCCACCAGCAGGAGGGGACAGGGGTTCAATCAGCCCCAGCATTTT
CATSRRGQGFNQPQHF
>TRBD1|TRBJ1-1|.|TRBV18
TGTGCCAGCTCACCTAGACGGACAGGCAGAGGGGCTGAAGCTTTCTTT
CASSPRRTGRGAEAFF
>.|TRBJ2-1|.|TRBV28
TGTGCCAGCAGTTTTAGACTAGACTACAATGAGCAGTTCTTC
CASSFRLDYNEQFF
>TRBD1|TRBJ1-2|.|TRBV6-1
TGTGCCAGCAGTACCCGGACAGGTGATGGCTACACCTTC
CASSTRTGDGYTF
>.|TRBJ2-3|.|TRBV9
TGTGCCAGCAGCGTTTCTTCCACAGATACGCAGTATTTT
CASSVSSTDTQYF
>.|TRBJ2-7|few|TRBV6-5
TGTGCCAGCAGGTATCTGCAGGGAGGCTCGTACGAGCAGTACTTC
CASRYLQGGSYEQYF
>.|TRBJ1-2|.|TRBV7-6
TGTGCCAGCAGCTCCGGGATTCACGATGGCTACACCTTC
CASSSGIHDGYTF
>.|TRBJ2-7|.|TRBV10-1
TGCGCCAGCAGTGAGAGATCAGGGCCACTCTACGAGCAGTACTTC
CASSERSGPLYEQYF
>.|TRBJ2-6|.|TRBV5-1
TGCGCCAGCAGCTTGGCAACAGGGCGTTCTGGGGCCAACGTCCTGACTTTC
CASSLATGRSGANVLTF
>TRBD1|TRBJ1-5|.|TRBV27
TGTGCCAGCAGTCCTGTACCCCGGACAGGGGAGGGATTTAGCAATCAGCCCCAGCATTTT
CASSPVPRTGEGFSNQPQHF
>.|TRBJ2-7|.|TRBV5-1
TGCGCCAGCACAGGGCTAAGCTCCTACGAGCAGTACTTC
CASTGLSSYEQYF
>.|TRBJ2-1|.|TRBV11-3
TGTGCCAGCAGCTTGCGGGACAGCTGGTACAATGAGCAGTTCTTC
CASSLRDSWYNEQFF
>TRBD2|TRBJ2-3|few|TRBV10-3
TGTGCCATCAGTGAAGGACTAGCGGGAGTTAAATCAGATACGCAGTATTTT
CAISEGLAGVKSDTQYF
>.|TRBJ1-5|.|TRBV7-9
TGTGCCAGCAGCTTAGGGCCAGTCAATCAGCCCCAGCATTTT
CASSLGPVNQPQHF
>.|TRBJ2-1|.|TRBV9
TGTGCCAGCAGCGTAGAGTCCGTGGCAGGGGTGATTGAGCAGTTCTTC
CASSVESVAGVIEQFF
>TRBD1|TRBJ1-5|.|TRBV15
TGTGCCACCAGCAGTAGCCTAATTACTCAGGGGGTCGGCAATCAGCCCCAGCATTTT
CATSSSLITQGVGNQPQHF
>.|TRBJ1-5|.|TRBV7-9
TGTGCCAGCAGCTTTAGTGGGGGCCAGCCCCAGCATTTT
CASSFSGGQPQHF
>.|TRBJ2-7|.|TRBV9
TGTGCCAGCAGCGGAGATTACGAGCAGTACTTC
CASSGDYEQYF
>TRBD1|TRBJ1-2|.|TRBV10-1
TGCGCCAGCAGTACCGGGACAGCGTATGGCTACACCTTC
CASSTGTAYGYTF
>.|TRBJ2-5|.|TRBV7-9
TGTGCCAGCACCTCTGGGCAGCAAGAGACCCAGTACTTC
CASTSGQQETQYF
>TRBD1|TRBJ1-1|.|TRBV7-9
TGTGCCAGCAGCCCGGACAGGGCAGAAGCTTTCTTT
CASSPDRAEAFF
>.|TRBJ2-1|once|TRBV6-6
TGTGCCAGCAGCTACGTTGCGGTACCATATGAGCAGTTCTTC
CASSYVAVPYEQFF
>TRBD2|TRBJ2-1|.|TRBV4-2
TGTGCCAGCAGCCAAGAGGCCCTAGCGGGCAATGAGCAGTTCTTC
CASSQEALAGNEQFF
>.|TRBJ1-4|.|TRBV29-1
TGCAGCGTTGAAGATCACAGCTTGACTGAAAAACTGTTTTTT
CSVEDHSLTEKLFF